This note documents a single T cell receptor beta chain sequence. The data are from a study of blood T cell repertoires in COVID-19. Overall study: In each case, the material was cDNA or gDNA derived from T cells, B-cell-depleted T cells, or PBMCs.

The CDR3 spans 19 residues. Authors' methods: Reference gene primer amplification gave nucleated cell count estimates. TCRdb's table, derived via immunoSEQ multiplex PCR, lists solely in-frame clones and lacks some. D and trimming come from the DNA, and the V and J calls and clone size come from that table. This sample has some 240,000 clones; 65% to 90% occur once, and the top ten carry about 8.9%. The chain carries TRBV21-1 and TRBJ2-7; TRBD1, as called in the table, went unchecked against the DNA. TRBV21-1 is tagged as a pseudogene. This clonotype originated in a man aged 45 to 65 with active or convalescent COVID-19. The specimen sequenced was peripheral blood. CDR3 sequence (DNA): TGTGCCAGCAGCTTCCGGACAGGTACGTACTTAAAAGGTCGCTGCGAGCAGTACTTC. Translating gives CASSFRTGTYLKGRCEQYF.